This T cell receptor (beta chain) came from a study of shared clonotypes between healthy human individuals. Across the whole study: The plates for each donor numbered three CD4 naive, three CD4 memory, two CD8 naive and one CD8 memory.

Comment on this clone: Its antigen is as yet unknown.

Trimming removed 0 bases at V and 9 bases at J, with 11 bases between. Germline V gives CDR1 ENHRY, CDR2 SYGVKD. The CDR3 loop spans 13 amino acids. Study-wide findings and caveats: Among four donors, about 4.6% of naive CD4 clonotypes were found in common. Clonotypes shared by all four sorted-subset donors had higher generation probabilities than non-shared clonotypes.

Method: immunoSEQ multiplex PCR; TCRdb's copy keeps in-frame clones and lacks some. The sample contains over a million clones, around 97% of which appear only once. Sequencing was done on a sample of naive CD4+ T cells sorted from blood. The subset was: CD45RA+ positively selected. The TCR sequence derives from a man in his thirties or forties in good health. V and J are TRBV10-3 and TRBJ1-1; D is ambiguous. The CDR3 loop reads CAISESSLSKAFF. CDR3 in DNA: TGTGCCATCAGTGAGTCGTCGCTCTCTAAAGCTTTCTTT.